This T cell receptor beta chain was found in a study of OX40 agonist ivuxolimab in advanced cancers. Produced via immunoSEQ multiplex PCR; TCRdb's table is partial and in-frame only. The sample includes tens of thousands of clones, around 73% of them seen just once. Deletions cut 7 bases from V and 5 bases from J, with 15 bases between. Looked up from germline, CDR1 is SQVTM and CDR2 is ANQGSEA. There are 13 residues in the CDR3. Here the sequenced sample was CD4+ or CD8+ T cells sorted from blood, taken in a trial of the OX40 agonist ivuxolimab. The receptor was isolated from an adult with an advanced solid tumor such as melanoma, head and neck, liver or kidney cancer. The chain combines TRBV29-1 with TRBJ1-5, with D possibly being TRBD1 (6 bases). CDR3 in amino acids: CSAGTGLDQPQHF. CDR3 in DNA: TGCAGCGCCGGCACAGGGCTAGATCAGCCCCAGCATTTT. The full variable domain, in which reference TRBV29-1 and TRBJ1-5 provide the parts outside the CDR3, is SAVISQKPSRDICQRGTSLTIQCQVDSQVTMMFWYRQQPGQSLTLIATANQGSEATYESGFVIDKFPISRPNLTFSTLTVSNMSPEDSSIYLCSAGTGLDQPQHFGDGTRLSIL.